This record looks at one TCR beta chain sequence and its context. TCRdb's copy holds only in-frame clones and misses some; the assay was immunoSEQ multiplex PCR. The sample yields around 190,000 clones, approximately 83% seen once. The sample comes from a study of blood T cell repertoires in COVID-19. Turning to the study itself: PBMCs, B-cell-depleted T cells, or T cells provided the cDNA or gDNA that made up the material.

The CDR3 runs to 13 residues. Germline V gene lookup returns CDR1 LNHNV and CDR2 YYDKDF (reference sequence). The V gene lost 1 base and the J gene lost 8 bases, with 8 bases spanning the gap. The chain links TRBV15 to TRBJ2-2; no reliable D call. This sequence originates from a man in his fifties or sixties with active or convalescent COVID-19. The sample taken for sequencing was peripheral blood. The CDR3 coding sequence is TGTGCCACCAGCAGAGGTGGCATTGGGGAGCTGTTTTTT. It is translated as CATSRGGIGELFF. Complete variable domain (other parts from reference TRBV15 and TRBJ2-2): DAMVIQNPRYQVTQFGKPVTLSCSQTLNHNVMYWYQQKSSQAPKLLFHYYDKDFNNEADTPDNFQSRRPNTSFCFLDIRSPGLGDTAMYLCATSRGGIGELFFGEGSRLTVL.